Here is one T cell receptor (beta chain) with its context. The antigen is not known. The data stem from a study of T cell responses to AZD1222 COVID-19 vaccine. General study findings and limits: Regions 160-218 and 743-854 dominated among vaccine-associated CD4 TCRs spanning spike. Just five to seven people given AZD1222 tested seropositive at baseline.

Per germline, CDR1 SGHRS and CDR2 YFSETQ. CDR3 length: 13 residues. V lost 4 bases and J lost 4, with 11 bases in between. Generated by immunoSEQ multiplex PCR, the TCRdb table keeps only in-frame clones and is missing some. The table lists 150,000 or so clones, under 95% of them singletons. The material sequenced was peripheral blood, taken on day 0 of AZD1222 vaccination. The clonotype comes from an adult in good health. The chain is built from TRBV5-1 and TRBJ1-1, with D perhaps TRBD1 (5 bases). The CDR3 protein is CASSVDSPTEAFF. CDR3 nucleotide sequence: TGCGCCAGCAGCGTCGACAGTCCCACTGAAGCTTTCTTT.